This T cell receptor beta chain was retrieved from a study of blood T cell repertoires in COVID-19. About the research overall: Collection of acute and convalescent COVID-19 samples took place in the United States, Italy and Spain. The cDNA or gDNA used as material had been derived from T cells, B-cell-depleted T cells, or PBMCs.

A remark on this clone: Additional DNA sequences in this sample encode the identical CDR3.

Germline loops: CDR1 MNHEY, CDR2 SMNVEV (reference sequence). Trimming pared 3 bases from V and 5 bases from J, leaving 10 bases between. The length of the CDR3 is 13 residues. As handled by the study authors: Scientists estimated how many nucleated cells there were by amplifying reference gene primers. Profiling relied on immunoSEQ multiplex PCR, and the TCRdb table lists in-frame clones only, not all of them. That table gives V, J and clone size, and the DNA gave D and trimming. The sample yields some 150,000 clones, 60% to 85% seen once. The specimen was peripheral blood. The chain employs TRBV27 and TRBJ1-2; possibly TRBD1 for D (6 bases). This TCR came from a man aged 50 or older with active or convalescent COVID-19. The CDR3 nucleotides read TGTGCCAGCAGTTTGGGTCAGGGGTATGGCTACACCTTC. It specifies CASSLGQGYGYTF.